This T cell receptor beta chain was documented in a study of CD8 T cells in ankylosing spondylitis. Study-level results: Reportedly, matched ankylosing spondylitis synovial fluid was significantly enriched for disease-linked clones. Seven to nine highly homologous variants formed a TCR beta motif that appeared characteristic of ankylosing spondylitis blood. Disease-linked clones were found to be CD8+ and relatively rare in peripheral blood.

This clonotype appeared many times. Its antigen remains unidentified. TCRdb independently ran MiXCR on the 5' RACE reads; one entry per CDR3 protein. Among about 800,000 distinct CDR3 sequences listed, 12% were seen once. Looked up from germline, CDR1 is MDHEN and CDR2 is SYDVKM. The CDR3 spans 13 residues. V lost 8 bases, J lost 12 bases, and 11 bases stayed unmatched. The sequence derives from a male donor with ankylosing spondylitis. This chain connects TRBV28 to TRBJ2-7; 12 bases map to TRBD2. Specimen: blood, either unsorted or a sorted T cell fraction (not recorded which). This CDR3 reads CASGRGLAGGTYF. DNA for the CDR3: TGTGCCAGCGGACGAGGGCTAGCGGGAGGGACGTACTTC. The whole variable domain, remainder taken from reference TRBV28 and TRBJ2-7, is DVKVTQSSRYLVKRTGEKVFLECVQDMDHENMFWYRQDPGLGLRLIYFSYDVKMKEKGDIPEGYSVSREKKERFSLILESASTNQTSMYLCASGRGLAGGTYFGPGTRLTVT.